Listed below are T cell receptor beta chains from one sample, sequenced in a study of T-cell memory formation after mild COVID-19. TCRdb called the 5' RACE reads again in MiXCR, with one record for every CDR3 protein. The table has 450,000 or so distinct CDR3 sequences, 20% to 30% seen once. The sample was PBMCs or a T cell subset sorted from them (not recorded which). The receptors stem from an adult woman who had mild COVID-19 (a few samples of this study predate the infection). Cell type and time point are not known. Both conserved end residues are trimmed from each CDR3. D genes are given only for firm matches.

d_call	v_call	j_call	cdr3_aa
TRBD2	TRBV20-1	TRBJ2-3	SARRGEGGDTQY
TRBD1	TRBV11-1	TRBJ2-6	ASSFWQGAHSGANVLT
NA	TRBV18	TRBJ2-2	ASSPSRHGGGELF
NA	TRBV7-6	TRBJ2-7	ASSLASDRAAYEQY
NA	TRBV6-5	TRBJ1-1	ASSSPVGRAQNTEAF
NA	TRBV20-1	TRBJ2-7	SARGTVSYEQY
TRBD2	TRBV5-1	TRBJ2-7	ASSQGLADLYEQY
NA	TRBV6-6	TRBJ2-4	ASSTGPNIQY
NA	TRBV7-9	TRBJ2-1	ASSLVNRPEQF
NA	TRBV30	TRBJ2-1	AWSVQRYNEQF
NA	TRBV29-1	TRBJ2-2	SVAGGLNTGELF
NA	TRBV7-2	TRBJ2-7	ASSLEGVYYEQY
TRBD1	TRBV7-8	TRBJ2-7	ASSNRDYRGSYEQY
TRBD1	TRBV2	TRBJ1-1	ASRVEVPGTGGTEAF
NA	TRBV18	TRBJ2-1	ASSPGRDSEQF
TRBD1	TRBV12-3/TRBV12-4	TRBJ2-2	ASSGTVKRTGELF
NA	TRBV5-1	TRBJ2-5	ASSLGKETQY
NA	TRBV7-3	TRBJ2-3	ASSSSSTDTQY
TRBD1	TRBV12-3/TRBV12-4	TRBJ1-5	ASSRGTGESSNQPQH
NA	TRBV20-1	TRBJ2-1	SARPGLRYNEQF
TRBD1	TRBV5-1	TRBJ1-4	ASSLAGTGGKLF
NA	TRBV19	TRBJ2-7	ASSISTFIYEQY
NA	TRBV4-3	TRBJ1-4	ASSHNPGNREKLF
NA	TRBV6-1	TRBJ2-2	ASNGAGELF
NA	TRBV12-5	TRBJ2-1	ASGLGEGRYNEQF
NA	TRBV5-1	TRBJ2-1	ASSLGYPSEQF
NA	TRBV5-1	TRBJ2-3	ASSSGLGSMGTDTQY
NA	TRBV5-1	TRBJ2-2	ASSLTRLGGELF
NA	TRBV3-1	TRBJ2-5	ASSRETQY
NA	TRBV7-2	TRBJ2-7	ASSLRTSTYEQY
NA	TRBV7-9	TRBJ2-1	ASSLSLAYNEQF
TRBD2	TRBV30	TRBJ2-1	AWRASGNNEQF
NA	TRBV30	TRBJ2-1	AWSRGGHYNEQF
TRBD2	TRBV7-2	TRBJ2-3	ASSPAGTSGTDTQY
TRBD1	TRBV3-1	TRBJ1-5	ASSQGEKQPQH
NA	TRBV12-3/TRBV12-4	TRBJ1-2	ASSLVLGSNYGYT
NA	TRBV7-2	TRBJ1-6	ASSPYGLESSYNSPLH
NA	TRBV5-4	TRBJ2-1	ASSLGLSGSYNEQF
NA	TRBV7-2	TRBJ2-7	ASSSQAVYEQY
NA	TRBV23-1	TRBJ2-2	ASSQGPPTGATNTGELF
NA	TRBV5-1	TRBJ2-3	ASSLGLPTDTQY
TRBD2	TRBV2	TRBJ2-7	ASSELGRTSGSKYEQY
NA	TRBV7-2	TRBJ2-3	ASSSEGGPDTQY
NA	TRBV4-2	TRBJ2-5	ASSRLQGDAGQETQY
NA	TRBV24-1	TRBJ2-1	ATSDFARENEQF
NA	TRBV12-3/TRBV12-4	TRBJ2-2	ASSLRALLRGTTGELF
NA	TRBV14	TRBJ2-3	ASSQPLLGAGTDTQY
TRBD1	TRBV11-1	TRBJ2-2	ASSTRDRAAGELF
NA	TRBV5-1	TRBJ2-7	ASSLDLFYEQY
NA	TRBV2	TRBJ1-6	ASSLGLYSPLH
TRBD2	TRBV25-1	TRBJ2-1	ASSESAGGVDEQF
TRBD1	TRBV4-3	TRBJ2-7	ASSRDRVAEQY
TRBD1	TRBV6-2/TRBV6-3	TRBJ1-5	ASRRGQGVNQPQH
NA	TRBV27	TRBJ2-7	ASRKQVAPYEQY